This entry describes one T cell receptor (beta chain). The repertoire was sequenced with immunoSEQ multiplex PCR; TCRdb's copy has only in-frame clones and lacks some. The repertoire includes about 58,000 clones, about 80% of them detected once, and approximately 10% sits in the top ten. These data belong to a study of blood T cell repertoires in COVID-19. The germline V gene has CDR1 KGHDR and CDR2 SFDVKD. The junction had 7 bases not matched to a gene; V was cut back by 4 bases and J by 5 bases. The CDR3 covers 16 residues. The sample taken for sequencing was peripheral blood. The sequence came from a man of 80 years or more with COVID-19, enrolled during active disease. The rearrangement uses TRBV24-1 and TRBJ2-1; 10 bases match TRBD1. The CDR3 is CATSDPGQGLNNEQFF. The DNA for the CDR3 is TGTGCCACCAGTGACCCGGGACAGGGGCTTAACAATGAGCAGTTCTTC.